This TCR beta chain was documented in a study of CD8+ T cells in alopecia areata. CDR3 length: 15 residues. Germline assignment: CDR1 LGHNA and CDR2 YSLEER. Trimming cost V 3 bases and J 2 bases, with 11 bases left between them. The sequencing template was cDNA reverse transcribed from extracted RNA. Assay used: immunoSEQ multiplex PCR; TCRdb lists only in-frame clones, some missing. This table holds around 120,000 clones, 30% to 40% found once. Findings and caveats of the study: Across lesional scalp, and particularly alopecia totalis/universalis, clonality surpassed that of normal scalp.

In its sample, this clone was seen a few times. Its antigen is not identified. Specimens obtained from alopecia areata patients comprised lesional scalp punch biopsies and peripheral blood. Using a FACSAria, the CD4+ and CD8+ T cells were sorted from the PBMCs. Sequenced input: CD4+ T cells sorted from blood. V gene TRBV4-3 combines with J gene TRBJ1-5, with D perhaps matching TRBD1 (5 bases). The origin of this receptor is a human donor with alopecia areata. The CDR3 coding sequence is TGCGCCAGCAGCCATCAACAGGCAGGCAATCAGCCCCAGCATTTT. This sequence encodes CASSHQQAGNQPQHF.